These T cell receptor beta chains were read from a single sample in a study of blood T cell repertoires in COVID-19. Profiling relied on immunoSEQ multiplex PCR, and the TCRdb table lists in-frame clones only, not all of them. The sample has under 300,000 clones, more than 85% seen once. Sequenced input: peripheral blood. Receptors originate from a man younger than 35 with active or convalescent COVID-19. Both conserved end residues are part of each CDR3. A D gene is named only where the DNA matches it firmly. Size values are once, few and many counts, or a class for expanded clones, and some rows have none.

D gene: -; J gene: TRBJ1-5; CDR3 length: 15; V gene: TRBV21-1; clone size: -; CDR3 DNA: TGTGCCAGCAGCAGGGGGGGACGGGGGAATCAGCCCCAGCATTTT; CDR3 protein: CASSRGGRGNQPQHF
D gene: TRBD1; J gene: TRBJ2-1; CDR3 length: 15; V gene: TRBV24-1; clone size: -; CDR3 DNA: TGTGCCACCAGTGAAGGACAGGGCCTCTACAATGAGCAGTTCTTC; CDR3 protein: CATSEGQGLYNEQFF
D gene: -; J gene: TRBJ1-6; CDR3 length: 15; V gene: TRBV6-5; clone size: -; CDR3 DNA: TGTGCCAGCAGTTATTCAGGATATTATAATTCACCCCTCCACTTT; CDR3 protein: CASSYSGYYNSPLHF
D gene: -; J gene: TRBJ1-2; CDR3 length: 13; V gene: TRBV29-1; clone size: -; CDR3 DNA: TGCAGCGTTGAACTGACAGACTTCTATGGCTACACCTTC; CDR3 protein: CSVELTDFYGYTF
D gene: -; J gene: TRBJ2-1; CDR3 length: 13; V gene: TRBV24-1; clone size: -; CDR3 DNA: TGTGCCACCAGTGATTTCGGTAGCGATGAGCAGTTCTTC; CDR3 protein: CATSDFGSDEQFF
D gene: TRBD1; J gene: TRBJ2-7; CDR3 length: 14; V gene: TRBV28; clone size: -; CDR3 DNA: TGTGCCACCGTACTTACAGGGGGCATATACGAGCAGTACTTC; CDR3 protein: CATVLTGGIYEQYF
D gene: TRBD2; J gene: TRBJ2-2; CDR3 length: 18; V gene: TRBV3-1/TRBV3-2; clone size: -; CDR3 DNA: TGTGCCAGCAGCCAAGTGAGACTAGCGGGAGTTTATACCGGGGAGCTGTTTTTT; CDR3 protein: CASSQVRLAGVYTGELFF
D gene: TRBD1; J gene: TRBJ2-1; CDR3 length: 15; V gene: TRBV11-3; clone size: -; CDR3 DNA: TGTGCCAGCAGTTTCTCCGGGACAGGGACCAATGAGCAGTTCTTC; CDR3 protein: CASSFSGTGTNEQFF
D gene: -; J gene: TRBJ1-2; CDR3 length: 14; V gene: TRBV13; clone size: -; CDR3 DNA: TGTGCCAGCAGCTTGGTGCGGGGGGCCGGGGGCTACACCTTC; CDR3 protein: CASSLVRGAGGYTF
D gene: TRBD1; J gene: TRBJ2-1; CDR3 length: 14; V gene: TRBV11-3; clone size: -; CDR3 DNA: TGTGCCAGCTGCACAATGATGGGACAGTCTGAGCAGTTCTTC; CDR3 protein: CASCTMMGQSEQFF
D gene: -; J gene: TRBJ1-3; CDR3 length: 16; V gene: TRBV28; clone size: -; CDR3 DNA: TGTGCCAGCAGTTCCCCCTCAGGGTTCTCTGGAAACACCATATATTTT; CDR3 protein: CASSSPSGFSGNTIYF
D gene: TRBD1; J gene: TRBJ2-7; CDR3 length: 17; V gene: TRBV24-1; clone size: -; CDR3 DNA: TGTGCCACCAGCGGGCCCACCTCCGGGACAGAATCCTACGAGCAGTACTTC; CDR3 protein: CATSGPTSGTESYEQYF
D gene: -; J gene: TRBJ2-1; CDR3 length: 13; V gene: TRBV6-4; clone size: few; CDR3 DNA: TGTGCCAGCAGTGCCGTAGAGAACAATGAGCAGTTCTTC; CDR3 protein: CASSAVENNEQFF
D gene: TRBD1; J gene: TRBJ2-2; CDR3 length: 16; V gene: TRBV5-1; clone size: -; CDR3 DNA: TGCGCCAGCAGTGCCCGGGACAGGGGGCTCACCGGGGAGCTGTTTTTT; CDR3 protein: CASSARDRGLTGELFF